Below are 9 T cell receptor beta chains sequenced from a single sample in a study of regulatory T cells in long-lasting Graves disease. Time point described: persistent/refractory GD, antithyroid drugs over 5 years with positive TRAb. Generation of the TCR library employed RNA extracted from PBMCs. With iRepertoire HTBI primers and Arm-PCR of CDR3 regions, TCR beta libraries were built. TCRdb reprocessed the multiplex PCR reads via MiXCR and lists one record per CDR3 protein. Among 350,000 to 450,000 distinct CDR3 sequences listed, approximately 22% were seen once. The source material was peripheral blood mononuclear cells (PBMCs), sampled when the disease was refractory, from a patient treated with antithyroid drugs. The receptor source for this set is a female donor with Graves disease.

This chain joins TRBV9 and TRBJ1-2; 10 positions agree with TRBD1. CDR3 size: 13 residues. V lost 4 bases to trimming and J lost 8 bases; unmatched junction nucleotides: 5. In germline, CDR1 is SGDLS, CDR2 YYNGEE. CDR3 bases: TGTGCCAGCAGCCCCAGGACAGGGGGGGGCTACACCTTC. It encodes CASSPRTGGGYTF.

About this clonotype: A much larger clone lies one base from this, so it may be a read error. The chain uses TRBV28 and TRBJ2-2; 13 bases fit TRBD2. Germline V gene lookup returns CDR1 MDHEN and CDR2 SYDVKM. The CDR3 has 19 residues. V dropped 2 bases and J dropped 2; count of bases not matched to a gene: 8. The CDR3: CASSLNGTSGKVNTGELFF. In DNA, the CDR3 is TGTGCCAGCAGTTTAAACGGGACTAGCGGGAAGGTAAACACCGGGGAGCTGTTTTTT.

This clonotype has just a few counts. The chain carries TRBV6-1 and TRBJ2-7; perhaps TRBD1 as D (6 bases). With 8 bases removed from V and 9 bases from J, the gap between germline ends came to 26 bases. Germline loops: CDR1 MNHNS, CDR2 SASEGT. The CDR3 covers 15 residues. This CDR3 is CASGPPGTPLGRQYF. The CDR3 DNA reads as TGTGCCAGCGGTCCGCCGGGGACACCCCTGGGACGGCAGTACTTC.

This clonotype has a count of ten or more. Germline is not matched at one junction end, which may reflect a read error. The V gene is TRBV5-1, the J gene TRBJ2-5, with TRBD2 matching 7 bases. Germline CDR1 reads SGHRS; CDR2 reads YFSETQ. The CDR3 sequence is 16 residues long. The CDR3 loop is CASSLGASGSQETQYF. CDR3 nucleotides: TGTGCCAGCAGCTTAGGGGCTAGCGGATCCCAAGAGACCCAGTACTTC.

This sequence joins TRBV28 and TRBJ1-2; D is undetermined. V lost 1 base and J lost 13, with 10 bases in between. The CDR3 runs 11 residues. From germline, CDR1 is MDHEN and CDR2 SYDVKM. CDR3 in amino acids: CASSLFDPPTF. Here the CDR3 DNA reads TGTGCCAGCAGTTTATTCGACCCCCCCACCTTC.

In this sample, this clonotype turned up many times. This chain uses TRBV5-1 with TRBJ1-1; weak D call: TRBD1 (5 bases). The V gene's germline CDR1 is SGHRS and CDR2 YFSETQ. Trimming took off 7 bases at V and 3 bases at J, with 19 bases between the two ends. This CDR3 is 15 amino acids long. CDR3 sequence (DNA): TGCGCCAGCTTCCCGGGACGGGATGGTGACACTGAAGCTTTCTTT. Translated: CASFPGRDGDTEAFF.

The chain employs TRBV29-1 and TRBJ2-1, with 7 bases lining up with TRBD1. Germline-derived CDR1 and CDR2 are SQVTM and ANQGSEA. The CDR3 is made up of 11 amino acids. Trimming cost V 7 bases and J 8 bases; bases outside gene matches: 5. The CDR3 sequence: CSGYRGHEQFF. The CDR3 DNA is TGCAGCGGATACAGGGGTCATGAGCAGTTCTTC.

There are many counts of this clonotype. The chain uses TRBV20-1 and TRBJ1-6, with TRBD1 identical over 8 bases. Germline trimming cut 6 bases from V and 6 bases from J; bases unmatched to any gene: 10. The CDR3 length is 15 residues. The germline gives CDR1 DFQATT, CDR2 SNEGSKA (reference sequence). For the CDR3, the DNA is TGCAGTGCCAGGGGGCTCCCAGGGGGTAATTCACCCCTCCACTTT. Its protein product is CSARGLPGGNSPLHF.

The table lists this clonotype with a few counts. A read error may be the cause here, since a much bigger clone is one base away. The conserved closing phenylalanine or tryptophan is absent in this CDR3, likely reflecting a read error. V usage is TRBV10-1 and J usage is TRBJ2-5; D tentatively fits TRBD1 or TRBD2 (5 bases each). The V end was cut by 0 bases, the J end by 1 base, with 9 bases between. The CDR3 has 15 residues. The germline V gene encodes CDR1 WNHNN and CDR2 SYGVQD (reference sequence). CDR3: CASSESFGAQETQYL. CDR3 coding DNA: TGCGCCAGCAGTGAGTCGTTCGGGGCCCAAGAGACCCAGTACCTC.